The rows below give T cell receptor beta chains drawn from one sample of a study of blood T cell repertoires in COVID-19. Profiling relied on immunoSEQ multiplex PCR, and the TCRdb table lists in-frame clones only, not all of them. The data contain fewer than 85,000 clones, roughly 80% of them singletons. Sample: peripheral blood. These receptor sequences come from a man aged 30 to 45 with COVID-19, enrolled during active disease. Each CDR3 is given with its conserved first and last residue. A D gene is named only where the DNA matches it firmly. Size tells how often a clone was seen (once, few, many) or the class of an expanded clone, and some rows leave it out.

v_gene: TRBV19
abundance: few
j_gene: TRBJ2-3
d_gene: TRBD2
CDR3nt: TGTGCCAGTAGTATAAAATGGCTAGCGGTTCATACGCAGTATTTT
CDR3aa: CASSIKWLAVHTQYF

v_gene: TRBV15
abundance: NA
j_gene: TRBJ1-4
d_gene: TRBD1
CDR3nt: TGTGCCACCAGCACGGGACAGGGGTATGAAAAACTGTTTTTT
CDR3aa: CATSTGQGYEKLFF

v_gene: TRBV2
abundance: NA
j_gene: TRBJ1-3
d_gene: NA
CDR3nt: TGTGCCAGCAGTCAGGATCCTGGAAACACCATATATTTT
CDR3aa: CASSQDPGNTIYF

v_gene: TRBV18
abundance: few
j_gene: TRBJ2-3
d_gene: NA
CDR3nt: TGTGCCAGCTCGTTAGACAGGTTGATGACTAGCACAGATACGCAGTATTTT
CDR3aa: CASSLDRLMTSTDTQYF

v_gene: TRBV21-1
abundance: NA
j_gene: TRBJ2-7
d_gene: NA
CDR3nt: TGTGCCAGCAGCCGAGAGGGGGGGACAGGCAACGAGCAGTACTTC
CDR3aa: CASSREGGTGNEQYF

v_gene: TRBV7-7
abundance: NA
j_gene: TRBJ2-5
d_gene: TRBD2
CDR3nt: TGTGCTAGCAGCTTCGGACTAGCGGGAGGATCAGAGACCCAGTACTTC
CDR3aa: CASSFGLAGGSETQYF

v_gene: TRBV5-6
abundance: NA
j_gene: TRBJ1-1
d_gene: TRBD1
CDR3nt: TGTGCCAGCAGGAGGAACAGGGGGCTTGGTACTGAAGCTTTCTTT
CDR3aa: CASRRNRGLGTEAFF

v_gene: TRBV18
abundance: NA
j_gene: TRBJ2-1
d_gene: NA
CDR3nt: TGTGCCAGCTCACCCCGGAGTGCTGAGCAGTTCTTC
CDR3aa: CASSPRSAEQFF

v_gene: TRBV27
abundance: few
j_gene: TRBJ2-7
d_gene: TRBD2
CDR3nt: TGTGCCAGCAGCGACTCTCTAGCGGGCTCCTACGAGCAGTACTTC
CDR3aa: CASSDSLAGSYEQYF

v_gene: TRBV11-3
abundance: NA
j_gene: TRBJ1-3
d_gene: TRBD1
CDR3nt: TGTGCCAGCAGCTTAGGAGGAGGGGGCCACTCTGGAAACACCATATATTTT
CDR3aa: CASSLGGGGHSGNTIYF

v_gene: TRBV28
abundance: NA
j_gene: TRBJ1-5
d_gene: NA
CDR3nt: TGTGCCAGCAGTTCGGGTCAGCCCCAGCATTTT
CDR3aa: CASSSGQPQHF

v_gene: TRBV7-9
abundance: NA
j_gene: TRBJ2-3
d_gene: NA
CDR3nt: TGTGCCAGCAGCTTAAAGACGGGAGCTACAGATACGCAGTATTTT
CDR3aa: CASSLKTGATDTQYF

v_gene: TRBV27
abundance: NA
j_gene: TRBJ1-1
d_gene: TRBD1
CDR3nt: TGTGCCAGCAGTTCGTCTGCGACAGGGCTCTTAGCTGAAGCTTTCTTT
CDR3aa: CASSSSATGLLAEAFF

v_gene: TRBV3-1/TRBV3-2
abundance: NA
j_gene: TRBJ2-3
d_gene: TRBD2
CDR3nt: TGTGCCAGCAGCCAAGTTACACTAGCGGGAGGGGGTCCAGATACGCAGTATTTT
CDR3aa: CASSQVTLAGGGPDTQYF

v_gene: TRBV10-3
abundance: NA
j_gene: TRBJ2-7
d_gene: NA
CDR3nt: TGTGCTACCCAAGGCCGCAGGGACACCTACGAGCAGTACTTC
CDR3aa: CATQGRRDTYEQYF

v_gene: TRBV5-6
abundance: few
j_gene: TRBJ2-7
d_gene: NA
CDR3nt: TGTGCCAGCAGCTCGGACTCCTCGAATCCGTACGAGCAGTACTTC
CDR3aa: CASSSDSSNPYEQYF

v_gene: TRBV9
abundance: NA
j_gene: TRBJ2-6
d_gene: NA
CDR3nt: TGTGCCAGCAGCGTCAGGGTTTCTGGGGCCAACGTCCTGACTTTC
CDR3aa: CASSVRVSGANVLTF

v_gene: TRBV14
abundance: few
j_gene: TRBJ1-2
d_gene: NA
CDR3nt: TGTGCCAGCAGCCCCATTAGGGGCCCCTATGGCTACACCTTC
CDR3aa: CASSPIRGPYGYTF

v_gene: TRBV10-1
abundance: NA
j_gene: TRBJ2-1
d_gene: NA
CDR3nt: TGCGCCAGCAGTGAGTCTCAGCCGGGGAAAGAGCAGTTCTTC
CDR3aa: CASSESQPGKEQFF

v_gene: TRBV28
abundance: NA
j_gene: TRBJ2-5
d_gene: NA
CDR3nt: TGTGCCAGCAGTTTACAGGGGCTTAGGGAGACCCAGTACTTC
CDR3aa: CASSLQGLRETQYF

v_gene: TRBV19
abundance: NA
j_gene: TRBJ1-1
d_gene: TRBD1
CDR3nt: TGTGCCAGTAGTATTGCAGGGGGCGAAGGTGAAGCTTTCTTT
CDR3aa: CASSIAGGEGEAFF

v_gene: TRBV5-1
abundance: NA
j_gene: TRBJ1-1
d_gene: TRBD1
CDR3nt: TGCGCCAGCAGCTTGGGGACAGGGGGGAACACTGAAGCTTTCTTT
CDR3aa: CASSLGTGGNTEAFF

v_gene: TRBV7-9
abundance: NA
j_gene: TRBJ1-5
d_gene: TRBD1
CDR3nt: TGTGCCAGCAGTCAAGGGGGACAGGGGCTTTATAGCAATCAGCCCCAGCATTTT
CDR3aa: CASSQGGQGLYSNQPQHF

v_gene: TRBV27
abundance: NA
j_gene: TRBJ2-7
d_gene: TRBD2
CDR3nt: TGTGCCAGCAGTGAGGGACTAGGGTCCTACGAGCAGTACTTC
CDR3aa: CASSEGLGSYEQYF

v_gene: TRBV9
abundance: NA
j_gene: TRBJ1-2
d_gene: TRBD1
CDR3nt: TGTGCCAGCAGCGCCGGGACAGGGACTTCCGTCTATGGCTACACCTTC
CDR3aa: CASSAGTGTSVYGYTF

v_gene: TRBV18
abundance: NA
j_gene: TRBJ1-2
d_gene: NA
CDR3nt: TGTGCCAGCTCACCACCAAACAGACTAAGATATGGCTACACCTTC
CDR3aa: CASSPPNRLRYGYTF

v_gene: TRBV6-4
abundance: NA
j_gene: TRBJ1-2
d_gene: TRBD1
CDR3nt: TGTGCCAGCAGTAAAGGACAGGGGGACATCTATGGCTACACCTTC
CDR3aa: CASSKGQGDIYGYTF

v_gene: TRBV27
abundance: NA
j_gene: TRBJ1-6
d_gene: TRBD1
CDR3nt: TGTGCCAGCAGTCTACAGGGGGCGACGTGGAATTCACCCCTCCACTTT
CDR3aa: CASSLQGATWNSPLHF

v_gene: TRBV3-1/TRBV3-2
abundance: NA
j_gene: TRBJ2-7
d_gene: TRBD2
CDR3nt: TGTGCCAGCAGCCAAGTTAGCGGGTCGGTGCAGTACTTC
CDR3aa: CASSQVSGSVQYF

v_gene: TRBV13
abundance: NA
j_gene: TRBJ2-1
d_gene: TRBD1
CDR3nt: TGTGCCAGCAGCTCCACAGGGGCCCGTTTTCGGTTCTTC
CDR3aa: CASSSTGARFRFF

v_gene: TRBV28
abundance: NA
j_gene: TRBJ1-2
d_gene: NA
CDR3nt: TGTGCCAGCAGTTTATATGAGGGACTTAACTATGGCTACACCTTC
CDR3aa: CASSLYEGLNYGYTF

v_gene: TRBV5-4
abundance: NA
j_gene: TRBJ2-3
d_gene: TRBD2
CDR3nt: TGTGCCAGCGGTCGCGGGAGTCTTAGCACAGATACGCAGTATTTT
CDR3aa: CASGRGSLSTDTQYF

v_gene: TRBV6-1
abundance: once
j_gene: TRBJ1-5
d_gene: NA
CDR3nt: TGTGCCAGCAGTGAGAGCAGGGCGAGCAATCAGCCCCAGCATTTT
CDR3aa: CASSESRASNQPQHF

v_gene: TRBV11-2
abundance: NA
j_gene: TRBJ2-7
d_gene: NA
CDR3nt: NA
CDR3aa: CASRVGQGAMAGYF

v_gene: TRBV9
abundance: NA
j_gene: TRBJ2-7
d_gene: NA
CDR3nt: TGTGCCAGCAGCGTAGATCAGCGTTCTTCCTACGAGCAGTACTTC
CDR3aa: CASSVDQRSSYEQYF

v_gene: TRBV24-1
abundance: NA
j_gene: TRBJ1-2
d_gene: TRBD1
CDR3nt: TGTGCCACCAGTCAACCCTTACCAGGGGGAGCTAACTATGGCTACACCTTC
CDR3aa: CATSQPLPGGANYGYTF

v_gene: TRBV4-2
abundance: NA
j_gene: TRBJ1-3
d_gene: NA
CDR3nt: TGTGCCAGCAGCCAAGATCGGTACTCTGGAAACACCATATATTTT
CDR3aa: CASSQDRYSGNTIYF

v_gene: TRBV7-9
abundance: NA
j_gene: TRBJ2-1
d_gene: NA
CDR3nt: TGTGCCAGCAGCCTCCGGGGCTCCTACAATGAGCAGTTCTTC
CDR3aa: CASSLRGSYNEQFF

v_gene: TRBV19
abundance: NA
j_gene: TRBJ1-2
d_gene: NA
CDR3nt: TGTGCCAGTAGTATACAGACTTATGGCTACACCTTC
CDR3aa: CASSIQTYGYTF

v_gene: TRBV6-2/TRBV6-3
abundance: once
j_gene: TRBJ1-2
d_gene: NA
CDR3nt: TGTGCCAGCAGTTTCACTTGGGGGGATGGCTACACCTTC
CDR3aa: CASSFTWGDGYTF

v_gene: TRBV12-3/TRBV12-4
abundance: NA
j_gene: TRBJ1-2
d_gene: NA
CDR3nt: TGTGCCAGCAGTTTTCGGGGAGGCTACACCTTC
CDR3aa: CASSFRGGYTF

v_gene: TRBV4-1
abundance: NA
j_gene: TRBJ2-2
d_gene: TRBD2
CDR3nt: TGCGCCAGCAGCGGAGCGGGAGACACCGGGGAGCTGTTTTTT
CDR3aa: CASSGAGDTGELFF

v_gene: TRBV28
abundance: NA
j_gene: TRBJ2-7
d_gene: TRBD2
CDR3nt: TGTGCCAGCAGTTTGAACGGGAGGGCCTACGAGCAGTACTTC
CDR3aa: CASSLNGRAYEQYF

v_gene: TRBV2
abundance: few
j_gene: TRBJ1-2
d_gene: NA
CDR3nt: TGTGCCAGCAGGGTAACTCTAACCTATGGCTACACCTTC
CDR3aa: CASRVTLTYGYTF

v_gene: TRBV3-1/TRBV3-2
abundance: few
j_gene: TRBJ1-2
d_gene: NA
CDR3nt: TGTGCCAGCAGCCCGGGGAGGGGCTATGGCTACACCTTC
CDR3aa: CASSPGRGYGYTF

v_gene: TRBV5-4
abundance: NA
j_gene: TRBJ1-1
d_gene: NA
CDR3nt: TGTGCCAGCAGCTTGGGGGGAGGTTTCGGAGCTTTCTTT
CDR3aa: CASSLGGGFGAFF

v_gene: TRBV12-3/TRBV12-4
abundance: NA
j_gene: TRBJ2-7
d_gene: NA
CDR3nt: TGTGCCAGCAGTTTTACAGGATTCTACGAGCAGTACTTC
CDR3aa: CASSFTGFYEQYF

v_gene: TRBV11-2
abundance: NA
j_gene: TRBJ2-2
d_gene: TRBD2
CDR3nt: TGTGCCAGCAGCCCCATCGGGCTAGCGGGAGGTTTTTGGACCGGGGAGCTGTTTTTT
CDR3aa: CASSPIGLAGGFWTGELFF